In its sample, the clone carrying this TCR beta chain was seen many times. Its specificity is unknown. Germline assignment: CDR1 LNHDA and CDR2 SQIVND (reference sequence). V was clipped by 9 bases and J by 9 bases, with 18 bases between them. This CDR3 has 13 residues. This sample was included in a study of T cells in Graves' hyperthyroidism and ophthalmopathy. RNA transcripts were the template for amplifying TCR beta CDR3 regions. TCR CDR3 regions were first amplified by RT-PCR with HTBI primers. TCRdb re-called the multiplex PCR reads with MiXCR, one entry per CDR3 protein. The table lists hundreds of thousands of distinct CDR3 sequences, around 39% of them singletons, with approximately 10% in the top ten. General observations from the study: Blood also carried most thyroid clonotypes expanded above 0.001.

The chain has TRBV19 and TRBJ1-5; possibly TRBD1 for D (5 bases). The TCR comes from a man aged 18-30 years with Graves' hyperthyroidism. The sample consisted of blood. The DNA for the CDR3 is TGTGCCAGCCGGGACGGCGGGTTAAGGCCCCAGCATTTT. Protein: CASRDGGLRPQHF.